Presented here are 17 T cell receptor beta chains from one specimen sequenced in a study of cytomegalovirus exposure and HLA in healthy donors. TCRdb's copy holds only in-frame clones and misses some; the assay was immunoSEQ multiplex PCR. The data show 100,000 to 150,000 clones, with about 90% seen just once and around 3.1% held by the top ten. What was sequenced was PBMCs. The receptors shown here come from a man younger than 40 in good health and CMV-seronegative.

J is TRBJ2-2 and V is TRBV18; no reliable D call. The V and J ends lost 3 bases and 1 base respectively, with 9 bases between them. The V gene's germline CDR1 is KGHSH and CDR2 LQKENI. The CDR3 has 15 residues. The CDR3 bases are TGTGCCAGCTCACCGACACAGATGAACACCGGGGAGCTGTTTTTT. Protein: CASSPTQMNTGELFF.

The gene calls are TRBV29-1 and TRBJ2-3; D uncertain. This CDR3 is built from 11 residues. The germline CDR1 and CDR2 sequences are SQVTM and ANQGSEA. Trimming removed 4 bases at V and 3 bases at J, with 5 bases between. The CDR3 region is CSVGPTDTQYF. The CDR3 DNA follows: TGCAGCGTTGGTCCTACAGATACGCAGTATTTT.

The rearrangement joins TRBV7-2 to TRBJ2-7, with D tentatively TRBD1 (5 bases). The CDR3 sequence is 15 residues long. The V gene's germline CDR1 is SGHTA and CDR2 FQGNSA. Deletions cut 5 bases from V and 5 bases from J, with 19 bases between. CDR3 amino acids: CASSPRDLFGNEQYF. CDR3 nucleotides: TGTGCCAGCAGCCCCAGGGATCTCTTTGGGAACGAGCAGTACTTC.

The CDR3 spells CASSLPGVKEFTEAFF. DNA for the CDR3: TGTGCCAGCAGTTTACCCGGAGTCAAGGAATTCACTGAAGCTTTCTTT. The rearrangement uses TRBV28 and TRBJ1-1, with no clear D. Trimming shortened V by 2 bases and J by 4 bases, and 17 bases separated the two germline ends. CDR3 size: 16 residues. CDR1 and CDR2 from the germline V gene are MDHEN and SYDVKM.

The rearrangement joins TRBV7-2 to TRBJ1-1; D may be TRBD1 (6 bases). V lost 5 bases to trimming and J lost 4 bases, with 17 bases between them. The CDR3 covers 15 residues. Germline V gives CDR1 SGHTA, CDR2 FQGNSA. DNA for the CDR3: TGTGCCAGCAGCGCTCCGCCGACAGGCGGCACTGAAGCTTTCTTT. Encoded protein: CASSAPPTGGTEAFF.

Comment on this clone: The junction departs from germline at one end; a sequencing error may be responsible. The V call is TRBV7-9, the J call TRBJ2-6, with D possibly TRBD1 on 5 matching bases. CDR1 and CDR2 (germline): SEHNR, FQNEAQ (reference sequence). The CDR3 totals 19 residues. The CDR3, as DNA: TGTGCCAGCAGCTTGACGACAGAAGGGCTTTGGTCTGGAGCCAACGTCCTGACTTTC. Translating it yields CASSLTTEGLWSGANVLTF.

The chain recombines TRBV7-2 with TRBJ1-2, with a tentative D call TRBD1 (5 bases). V lost 5 bases and J lost 3, with 16 bases in between. Germline V gene lookup returns CDR1 SGHTA and CDR2 FQGNSA. The CDR3 extends over 15 amino acids. The CDR3 loop reads CASSPIGGLDYGYTF. CDR3 sequence (DNA): TGTGCCAGCAGCCCTATCGGGGGATTGGACTATGGCTACACCTTC.

The chain is built from TRBV5-6 and TRBJ2-3, with a weak D call TRBD1 (6 bases). This CDR3 spans 15 amino acids. V lost 2 bases and J lost 2, with 12 bases in between. Germline assignment: CDR1 SGHDT and CDR2 YYEEEE. CDR3 residues: CASSFPGDNTDTQYF. The CDR3 DNA is TGTGCCAGCAGCTTCCCAGGGGACAACACAGATACGCAGTATTTT.

This chain links TRBV19 with TRBJ1-4; unclear D gene. V lost 2 bases and J 5 bases, leaving 9 bases between the germline ends. The CDR3 has 14 residues. Per germline, CDR1 LNHDA and CDR2 SQIVND (reference sequence). In DNA, the CDR3 is TGTGCCAGTAGTATACCCTCCAGAAATGAAAAACTGTTTTTT. Protein: CASSIPSRNEKLFF.

The rearrangement links TRBV2 to TRBJ2-3; TRBD1 matches at 8 bases. The germline CDR1 and CDR2 sequences are SNHLY and FYNNEI. Losses at the gene ends were 6 bases for V and 7 bases for J; bases not matched to a gene: 9. The CDR3 extends over 14 amino acids. Here the CDR3 reads CASRVGQGAYTQYF. The CDR3 DNA reads as TGTGCCAGCAGGGTGGGTCAGGGGGCTTATACGCAGTATTTT.

This clone appeared a single time. For the CDR3, the DNA is TGTGCCAGCAGCTTAGCGAGGGCAGGCTTTAATGAAAAACTGTTTTTT. This sequence encodes CASSLARAGFNEKLFF. The chain combines TRBV7-8 with TRBJ1-4, with no clear D. This CDR3 region has 16 residues. CDR1 and CDR2 from the germline V gene are SGHVS and FQNEAQ. V was trimmed by 0 bases and J by 4 bases, leaving 12 bases between them.

CDR3 sequence (DNA): TGTGCCAGCGGGGGTGATCTAGCGAGGTTTCAGGTAGGGTACGAGCAGTACTTC. Translated, it gives CASGGDLARFQVGYEQYF. The V call is TRBV28, the J call TRBJ2-7, with a tentative D call TRBD2 (6 bases). Looked up from germline, CDR1 is MDHEN and CDR2 is SYDVKM. V dropped 8 bases and J dropped 4 bases, with 30 bases sitting between them. The CDR3 consists of 18 residues.

The rearrangement links TRBV28 to TRBJ2-7; the D gene is possibly TRBD1 (6 bases). Germline loops: CDR1 MDHEN, CDR2 SYDVKM. The CDR3 spans 15 residues. Trimming pared 3 bases from V and 0 bases from J, leaving 12 bases between. Written as DNA, the CDR3 is TGTGCCAGCAGTTTCGCTGGACAGAGCTCCTACGAGCAGTACTTC. It encodes CASSFAGQSSYEQYF.

The J gene is TRBJ2-7, the V gene TRBV21-1; the listed D gene, TRBD2, was not tested against the DNA. TRBV21-1 is a pseudogene locus. CDR3 size: 15 residues. The CDR3 reads CASSKGEQNNYEQYF. CDR3 DNA sequence: TGTGCCAGCAGCAAAGGGGAGCAGAATAACTACGAGCAGTACTTC.

The rearrangement joins TRBV18 to TRBJ1-2, with a weak D call TRBD1 (6 bases). CDR3 length equals 16 residues. The germline V gene has CDR1 KGHSH and CDR2 LQKENI. Trimming pared 1 base from V and 1 base from J, leaving 13 bases between. CDR3 protein: CASSPRTWDINYGYTF. The CDR3 region has the DNA TGTGCCAGCTCACCACGCACGTGGGACATTAACTATGGCTACACCTTC.

The chain is built from TRBV5-6 and TRBJ2-2, with 12 bases identical to TRBD2. The CDR3 is made up of 17 amino acids. V lost 2 bases and J lost 5; bases outside the gene matches: 7. Germline CDR1 and CDR2: SGHDT and YYEEEE. Here the CDR3 reads CASSLPLAGGYTGELFF. The CDR3 DNA reads TGTGCCAGCAGCTTACCCCTAGCGGGGGGGTATACCGGGGAGCTGTTTTTT.

CDR3 amino acids: CSVAAGRLYEQYF. DNA for the CDR3: TGCAGCGTTGCGGCTGGCAGACTCTACGAGCAGTACTTC. The rearrangement joins TRBV29-1 to TRBJ2-7; D is undetermined. Trimming removed 4 bases from V and 3 bases from J, with 13 bases in between. Germline-derived CDR1 and CDR2 are SQVTM and ANQGSEA. The CDR3 covers 13 residues.